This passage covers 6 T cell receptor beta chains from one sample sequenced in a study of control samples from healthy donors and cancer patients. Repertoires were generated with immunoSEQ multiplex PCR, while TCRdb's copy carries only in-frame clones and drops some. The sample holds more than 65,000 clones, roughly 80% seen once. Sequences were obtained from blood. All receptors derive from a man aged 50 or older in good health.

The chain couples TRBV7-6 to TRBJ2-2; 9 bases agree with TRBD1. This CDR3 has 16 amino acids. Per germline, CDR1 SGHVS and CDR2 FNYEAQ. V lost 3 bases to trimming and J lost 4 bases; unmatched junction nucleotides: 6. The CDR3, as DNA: TGTGCCAGCAGCTTCGCCGGGACAGGGTCCACCGGGGAGCTGTTTTTT. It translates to CASSFAGTGSTGELFF.

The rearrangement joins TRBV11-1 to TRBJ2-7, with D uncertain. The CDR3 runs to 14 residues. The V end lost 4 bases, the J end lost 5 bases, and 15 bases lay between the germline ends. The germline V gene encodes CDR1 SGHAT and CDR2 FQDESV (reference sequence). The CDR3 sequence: CASSWAPVGDEQYF. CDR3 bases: TGTGCCAGCAGCTGGGCTCCGGTGGGCGACGAGCAGTACTTC.

The CDR3 DNA reads TGTGCCAGCAGCCAAAACCAGGGACTAGCGGGAACAGATACGCAGTATTTT. Its protein product is CASSQNQGLAGTDTQYF. V usage is TRBV7-9 and J usage is TRBJ2-3; TRBD2 aligns across 13 bases. V lost 5 bases and J lost 3; bases outside the gene matches: 8. Looked up from germline, CDR1 is SEHNR and CDR2 is FQNEAQ (reference sequence). The CDR3 runs 17 residues.

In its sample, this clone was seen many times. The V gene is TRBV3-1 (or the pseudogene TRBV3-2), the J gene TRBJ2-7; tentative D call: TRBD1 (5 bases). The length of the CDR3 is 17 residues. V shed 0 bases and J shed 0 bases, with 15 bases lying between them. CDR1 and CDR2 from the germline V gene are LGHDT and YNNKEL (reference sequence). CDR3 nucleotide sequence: TGTGCCAGCAGCCAAGATGCGGACACAGAATACTCCTACGAGCAGTACTTC. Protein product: CASSQDADTEYSYEQYF.

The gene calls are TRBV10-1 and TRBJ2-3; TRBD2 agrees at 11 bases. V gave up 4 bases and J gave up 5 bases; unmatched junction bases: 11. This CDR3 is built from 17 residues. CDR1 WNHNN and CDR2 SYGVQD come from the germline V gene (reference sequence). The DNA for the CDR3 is TGCGCCAGCAGTGTGTCTAGCGGGAGGTTCCAACAAGATACGCAGTATTTT. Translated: CASSVSSGRFQQDTQYF.

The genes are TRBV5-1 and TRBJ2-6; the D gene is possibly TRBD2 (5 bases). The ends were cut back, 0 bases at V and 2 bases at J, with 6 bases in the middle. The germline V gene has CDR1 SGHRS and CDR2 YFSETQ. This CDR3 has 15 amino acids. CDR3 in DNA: TGCGCCAGCAGCTTGGACGGGGCTGGGGCCAACGTCCTGACTTTC. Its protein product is CASSLDGAGANVLTF.